The entry below gives a single T cell receptor beta chain sequence along with its context. Its antigen remains unidentified. Clones were sequenced by immunoSEQ multiplex PCR, and TCRdb holds only the in-frame ones, with some missing. The table has roughly 150,000 clones, 80% to 90% seen once; the top ten hold around 4.5%. The source of the sample is a study of lymphopenia after photon versus proton radiotherapy. Study-wide results and limits: Under photons, naive T cells and diversity fell while effector/memory populations rose. Post-nadir TCR diversity decline inversely tracked overall survival among those who died. Oligoclonal CD8+ Temra expansion after nadir drove photon patients' diversity drop.

Germline lookup yields CDR1 MGHRA and CDR2 YSYEKL. The V gene lost 0 bases and the J gene lost 7 bases, with 13 bases spanning the gap. The CDR3 totals 15 residues. The clonotype comes from a man aged 45-60 years with gastric cancer. The source was peripheral blood, collected from a patient treated with photon-based radiotherapy. V usage is TRBV4-1 and J usage is TRBJ1-5; D not resolved. The CDR3 loop reads CASSQDGGVQQPQHF. The CDR3 nucleotides are TGCGCCAGCAGCCAAGATGGTGGGGTCCAACAGCCCCAGCATTTT.